One sample yielded the 7 T cell receptor beta chains listed below, sequenced in a study of post-analysis software for immune sequencing data. The antigens for these receptors are not known. Study-level findings and limits: The five TRBV segments detected at higher frequency in patients than in controls included TRBV5-6, TRBV5-1 and TRBV20-1.

TCR beta libraries were prepared from cDNA with unique molecular identifiers. MiXCR was run by TCRdb on the PCR reads, yielding one entry per CDR3 protein. This sample has about 540,000 distinct CDR3 sequences, with approximately 34% found just once. The sequenced sample was blood. Receptors originate from a girl aged 2-17 years with multiple sclerosis.

V and J are TRBV7-2 and TRBJ2-7; 8 nucleotides agree with TRBD2. The V segment lost 5 bases and the J segment 7 bases; nucleotides outside the gene matches: 13. The germline CDR1 and CDR2 sequences are SGHTA and FQGNSA. CDR3 length equals 15 residues. As DNA, the CDR3 is TGTGCCAGCAGCGACTCATACCGGACTAGCTTAGAGCAGTACTTC. Its translation: CASSDSYRTSLEQYF.

This clonotype was found a few times. J is TRBJ1-2 and V is TRBV10-3, with D possibly being TRBD1 (5 bases). CDR1 is ENHRY, CDR2 SYGVKD, per germline. The V end was cut by 0 bases, the J end by 3 bases, with 14 bases between. This CDR3 spans 16 amino acids. The CDR3: CAISESTPDTYYGYTF. In DNA form, the CDR3 reads TGTGCCATCAGTGAGTCGACTCCGGACACTTACTATGGCTACACCTTC.

On this clonotype: This may be a read error: a much more frequent sequence differs by one nucleotide. This chain links TRBV20-1 with TRBJ2-3; TRBD2 is a possible D gene (5 bases). The CDR3 is 12 residues long. Looked up from germline, CDR1 is DFQATT and CDR2 is SNEGSKA (reference sequence). CDR3 nucleotides: TGCAGTACTAGACCCAGTTCAGATACGCAGTATTTT. This codes for CSTRPSSDTQYF.

This clonotype was counted only a few times. The V and J genes are TRBV20-1 and TRBJ1-2; TRBD1 matches at 10 bases. CDR1 and CDR2 (germline): DFQATT, SNEGSKA (reference sequence). With V trimmed by 1 base and J by 2 bases, 1 base remained unmatched. This CDR3 has 14 residues. This CDR3 reads CSARATGGNYGYTF. The CDR3, as DNA: TGCAGTGCTAGAGCGACAGGGGGCAACTATGGCTACACCTTC.

This clonotype has a handful of counts. The rearrangement joins TRBV11-2 to TRBJ2-5; D is possibly TRBD2 (6 bases). V lost 2 bases to trimming and J lost 0 bases, with 13 bases between them. CDR1 SGHAT and CDR2 FQNNGV come from the germline V gene. The CDR3 sequence is 16 residues long. The CDR3 nucleotides read TGTGCCAGCAGCTTAAGCGGCGGGAAGTACCAAGAGACCCAGTACTTC. Its translation: CASSLSGGKYQETQYF.

This clonotype appeared a single time. This chain links TRBV20-1 with TRBJ1-6; 8 nucleotides align to TRBD1. In germline, CDR1 is DFQATT, CDR2 SNEGSKA (reference sequence). The V and J ends lost 3 bases and 4 bases, in that order; junction bases with no gene match: 5. This CDR3 comprises 15 residues. The CDR3 nucleotides are TGCAGTGCTAGGTTCGACAGGGGATATAATTCACCCCTCCACTTT. Protein product: CSARFDRGYNSPLHF.

The gene calls are TRBV7-2 and TRBJ2-3; TRBD2 aligns across 11 bases. Looked up from germline, CDR1 is SGHTA and CDR2 is FQGNSA. The CDR3 has 16 residues. Trimming cost V 6 bases and J 3 bases; bases outside gene matches: 8. CDR3: CASRASGGFITDTQYF. The CDR3 nucleotides are TGTGCCAGCAGGGCTAGCGGGGGGTTCATAACAGATACGCAGTATTTT. Together with reference TRBV7-2 and TRBJ2-3, the CDR3 gives the full variable domain: GAGVSQSPSNKVTEKGKDVELRCDPISGHTALYWYRQSLGQGLEFLIYFQGNSAPDKSGLPSDRFSAERTGGSVSTLTIQRTQQEDSAVYLCASRASGGFITDTQYFGPGTRLTVL.